What follows is one T cell receptor beta chain and its context. No antigen is known for it. The data originate from a study of response to subunit inactivated influenza vaccine. Overall study findings and caveats: A suggestion made by the authors is that each seasonal influenza vaccination recruits few new T cells.

TCRdb re-called the RT-PCR reads with MiXCR, one entry per CDR3 protein. The table lists about 780,000 distinct CDR3 sequences, approximately 17% of them singletons, with about a tenth in the top ten. The CDR3 has 16 amino acids. Trimming pared 3 bases from V and 7 bases from J, leaving 18 bases between. The TCR was taken from a man aged 50-60 years who received an inactivated influenza vaccine. The V call is TRBV12-3 or TRBV12-4, the J call TRBJ1-4; D is unclear. The material was PBMCs from blood, obtained more than 4 days after vaccination. For the CDR3, the DNA is TGTGCCAGCAGTTTTTATCAGACTCGTACCCTTGAAAAACTGTTTTTT. Translated, it gives CASSFYQTRTLEKLFF.